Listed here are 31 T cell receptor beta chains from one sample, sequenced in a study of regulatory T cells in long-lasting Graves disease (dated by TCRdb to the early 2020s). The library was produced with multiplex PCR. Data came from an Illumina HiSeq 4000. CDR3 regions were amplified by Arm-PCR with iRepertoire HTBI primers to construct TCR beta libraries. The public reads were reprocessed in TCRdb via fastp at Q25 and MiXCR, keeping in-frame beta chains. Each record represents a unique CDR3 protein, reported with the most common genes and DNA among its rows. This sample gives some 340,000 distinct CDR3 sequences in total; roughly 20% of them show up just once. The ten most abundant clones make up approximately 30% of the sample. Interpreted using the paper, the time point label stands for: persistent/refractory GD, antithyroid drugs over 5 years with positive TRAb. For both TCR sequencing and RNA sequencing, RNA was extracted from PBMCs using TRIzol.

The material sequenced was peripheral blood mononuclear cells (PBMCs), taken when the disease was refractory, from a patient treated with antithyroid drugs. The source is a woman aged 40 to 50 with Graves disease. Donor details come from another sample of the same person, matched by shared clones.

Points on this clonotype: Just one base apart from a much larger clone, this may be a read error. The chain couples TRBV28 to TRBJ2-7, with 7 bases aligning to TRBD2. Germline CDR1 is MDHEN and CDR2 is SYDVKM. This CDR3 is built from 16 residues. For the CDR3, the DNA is TGTGCCGGCAGTTCTTCCGCCGCGGGGGACTCCTACGAGCAGTACTTC. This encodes CAGSSSAAGDSYEQYF.

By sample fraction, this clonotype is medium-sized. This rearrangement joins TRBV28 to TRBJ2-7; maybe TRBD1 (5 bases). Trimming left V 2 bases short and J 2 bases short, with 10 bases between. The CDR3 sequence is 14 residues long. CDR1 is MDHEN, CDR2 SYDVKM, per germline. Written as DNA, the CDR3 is TGTGCCAGCAGTTTAGGGGCAGTTCCCTACGAGCAGTACTTC. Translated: CASSLGAVPYEQYF.

The CDR3 sequence is CASSHTSLSYEQYF. CDR3 DNA: TGTGCCAGCAGCCATACTAGCCTTTCCTACGAGCAGTACTTC. The chain is built from TRBV3-1 and TRBJ2-7; D is perhaps TRBD2 (6 bases). CDR1 is LGHDT, CDR2 YNNKEL, per germline (reference sequence). V lost 3 bases and J 1 base, leaving 10 bases between the germline ends. The CDR3 extends over 14 amino acids.

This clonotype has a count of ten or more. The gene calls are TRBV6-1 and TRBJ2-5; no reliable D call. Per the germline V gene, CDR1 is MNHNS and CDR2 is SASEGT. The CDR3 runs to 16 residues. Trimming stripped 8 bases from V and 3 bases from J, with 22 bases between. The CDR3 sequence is CASRPVEGTPEETQYF. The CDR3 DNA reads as TGTGCCAGCCGCCCGGTGGAAGGCACCCCCGAAGAGACCCAGTACTTC.

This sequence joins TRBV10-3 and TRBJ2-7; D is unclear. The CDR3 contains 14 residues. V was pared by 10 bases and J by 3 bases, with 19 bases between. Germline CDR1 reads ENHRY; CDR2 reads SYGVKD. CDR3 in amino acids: CASRLSVGYYEQYF. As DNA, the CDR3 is TGTGCCAGCAGGCTCTCGGTTGGTTACTACGAGCAGTACTTC.

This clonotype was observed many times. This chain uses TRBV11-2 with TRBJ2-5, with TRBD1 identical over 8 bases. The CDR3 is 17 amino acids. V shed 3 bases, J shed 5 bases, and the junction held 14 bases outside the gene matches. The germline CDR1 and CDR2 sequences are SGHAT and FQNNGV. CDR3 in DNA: TGTGCCAGCAGCTTCCGGGACAGGTTTCAGTATCCCGAGACCCAGTACTTC. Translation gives CASSFRDRFQYPETQYF.

CDR3 residues: CASSLGTGISQETQYF. DNA for the CDR3: TGCGCCAGCAGCTTGGGGACAGGAATTAGTCAAGAGACCCAGTACTTC. The chain uses TRBV5-1 and TRBJ2-5; TRBD1 matches at 7 bases. The length of the CDR3 is 16 residues. Per germline, CDR1 SGHRS and CDR2 YFSETQ. The J segment lost 2 bases and the V segment lost 0 bases, leaving 7 bases of the junction unmatched.

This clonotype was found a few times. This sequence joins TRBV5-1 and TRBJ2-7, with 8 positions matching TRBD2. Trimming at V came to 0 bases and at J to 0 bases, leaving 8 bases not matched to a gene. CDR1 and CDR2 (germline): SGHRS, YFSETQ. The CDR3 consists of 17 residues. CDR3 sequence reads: CASSLEGSGDFSYEQYF. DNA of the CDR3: TGCGCCAGCAGCTTGGAGGGTAGCGGGGATTTCTCCTACGAGCAGTACTTC.

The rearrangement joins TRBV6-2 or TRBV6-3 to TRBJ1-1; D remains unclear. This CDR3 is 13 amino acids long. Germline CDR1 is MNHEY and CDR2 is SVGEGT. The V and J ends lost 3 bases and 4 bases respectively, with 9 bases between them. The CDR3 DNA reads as TGTGCCAGCAGTTATTTGGAGAGCACTGAAGCTTTCTTT. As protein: CASSYLESTEAFF.

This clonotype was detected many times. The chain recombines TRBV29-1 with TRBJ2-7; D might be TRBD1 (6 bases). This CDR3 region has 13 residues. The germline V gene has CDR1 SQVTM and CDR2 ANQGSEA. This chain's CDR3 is CSRLGGQFGEQYF. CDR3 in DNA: TGCAGTCGTCTCGGCGGACAGTTTGGCGAGCAGTACTTC.

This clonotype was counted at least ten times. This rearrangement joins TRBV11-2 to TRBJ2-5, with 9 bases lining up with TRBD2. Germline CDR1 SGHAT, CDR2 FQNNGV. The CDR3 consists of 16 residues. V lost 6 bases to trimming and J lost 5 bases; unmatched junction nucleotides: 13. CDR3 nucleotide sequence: TGTGCCAGCAGTTTACCGGGACTAGCATCGGCGGAGACCCAGTACTTC. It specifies CASSLPGLASAETQYF.

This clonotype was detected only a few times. The CDR3 nucleotides read TGTGCCAGCAGCTTTATGGACAGGCCCCTAAACCAGCAGTACTTC. It encodes CASSFMDRPLNQQYF. The chain recombines TRBV7-9 with TRBJ2-7; 7 bases align to TRBD1. There are 15 residues in the CDR3. The trim removed 3 bases at V and 8 bases at J, leaving 13 bases unmatched. Germline CDR1 SEHNR, CDR2 FQNEAQ (reference sequence).

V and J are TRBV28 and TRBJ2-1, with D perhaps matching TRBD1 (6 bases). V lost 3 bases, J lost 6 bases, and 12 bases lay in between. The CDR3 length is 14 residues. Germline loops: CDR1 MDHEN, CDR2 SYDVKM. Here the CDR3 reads CASSFPTGLNEQFF. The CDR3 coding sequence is TGTGCCAGCAGTTTTCCAACAGGGCTCAATGAGCAGTTCTTC.

CDR3 coding DNA: TGTGCCAGCAGCTCGGGGGCGAACCTGAACAATGAGCAGTTCTTC. Its translation: CASSSGANLNNEQFF. J is TRBJ2-1 and V is TRBV5-4; the D gene could be TRBD1 or TRBD2 (6 bases each). CDR3 length equals 15 residues. The V end was cut by 3 bases, the J end by 5 bases, with 15 bases between. Per the germline V gene, CDR1 is SGHNT and CDR2 is YYREEE (reference sequence). The full variable domain, in which reference TRBV5-4 and TRBJ2-1 provide the parts outside the CDR3, is ETGVTQSPTHLIKTRGQQVTLRCSSQSGHNTVSWYQQALGQGPQFIFQYYREEENGRGNFPPRFSGLQFPNYSSELNVNALELDDSALYLCASSSGANLNNEQFFGPGTRLTVL.

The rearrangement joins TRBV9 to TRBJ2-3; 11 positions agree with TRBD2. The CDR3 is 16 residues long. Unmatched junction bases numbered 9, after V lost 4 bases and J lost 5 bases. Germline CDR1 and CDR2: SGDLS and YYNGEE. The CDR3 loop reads CASSPDFLAGGDTQYF. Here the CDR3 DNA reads TGTGCCAGCAGCCCAGACTTCCTAGCGGGAGGAGATACGCAGTATTTT.

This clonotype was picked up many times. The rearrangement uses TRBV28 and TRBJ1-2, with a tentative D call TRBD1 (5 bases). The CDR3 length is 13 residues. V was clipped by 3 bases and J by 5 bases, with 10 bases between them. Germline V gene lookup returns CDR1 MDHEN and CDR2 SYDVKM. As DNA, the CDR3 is TGTGCCAGCAGTTTCGGCGACAGATATGGCTACACCTTC. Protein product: CASSFGDRYGYTF.

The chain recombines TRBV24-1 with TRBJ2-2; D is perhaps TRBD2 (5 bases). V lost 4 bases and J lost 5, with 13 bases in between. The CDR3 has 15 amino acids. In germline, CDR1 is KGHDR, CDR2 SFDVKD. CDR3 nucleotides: TGTGCCACCAGTGACCCTGCGACTAATACCGGGGAGCTGTTTTTT. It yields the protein CATSDPATNTGELFF.

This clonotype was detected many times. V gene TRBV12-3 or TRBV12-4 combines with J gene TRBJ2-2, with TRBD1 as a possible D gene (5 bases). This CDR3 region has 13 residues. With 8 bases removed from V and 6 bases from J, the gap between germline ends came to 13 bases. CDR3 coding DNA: TGTGCCAGCGAAGAAGGGGCCGCCGGGGAGCTGTTTTTT. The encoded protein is CASEEGAAGELFF.

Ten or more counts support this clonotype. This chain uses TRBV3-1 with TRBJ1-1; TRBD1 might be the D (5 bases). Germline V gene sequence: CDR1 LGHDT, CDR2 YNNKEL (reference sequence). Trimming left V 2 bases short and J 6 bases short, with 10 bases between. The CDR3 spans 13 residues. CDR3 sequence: CASSQQGGAEAFF. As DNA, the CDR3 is TGTGCCAGCAGCCAACAGGGAGGAGCTGAAGCTTTCTTT.

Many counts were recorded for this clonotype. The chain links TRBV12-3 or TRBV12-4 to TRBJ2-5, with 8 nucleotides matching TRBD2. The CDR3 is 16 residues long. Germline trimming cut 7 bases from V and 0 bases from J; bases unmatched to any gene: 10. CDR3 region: CASTYRPLADQETQYF. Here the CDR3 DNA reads TGTGCCAGCACCTACCGGCCACTAGCGGACCAAGAGACCCAGTACTTC.

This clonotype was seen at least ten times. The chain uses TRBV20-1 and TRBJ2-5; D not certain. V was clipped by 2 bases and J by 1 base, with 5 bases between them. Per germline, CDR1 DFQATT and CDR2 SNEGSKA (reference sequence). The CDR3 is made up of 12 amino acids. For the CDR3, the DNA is TGCAGTGCTAGATCGGCCCAAGAGACCCAGTACTTC. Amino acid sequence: CSARSAQETQYF.

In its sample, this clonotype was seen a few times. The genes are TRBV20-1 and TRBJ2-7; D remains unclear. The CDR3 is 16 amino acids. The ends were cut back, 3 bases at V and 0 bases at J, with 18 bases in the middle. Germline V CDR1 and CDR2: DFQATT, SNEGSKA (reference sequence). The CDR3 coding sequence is TGCAGTGCTAGGAGGAGTAAGGCTCCCAGCTCCTACGAGCAGTACTTC. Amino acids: CSARRSKAPSSYEQYF.

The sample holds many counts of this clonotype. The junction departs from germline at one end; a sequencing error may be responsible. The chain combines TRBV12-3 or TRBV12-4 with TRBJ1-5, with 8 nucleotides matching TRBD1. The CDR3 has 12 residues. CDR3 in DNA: TGTGCCAGCAGCCTTGGACAGGGCCCTTCGGATTTT. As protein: CASSLGQGPSDF.

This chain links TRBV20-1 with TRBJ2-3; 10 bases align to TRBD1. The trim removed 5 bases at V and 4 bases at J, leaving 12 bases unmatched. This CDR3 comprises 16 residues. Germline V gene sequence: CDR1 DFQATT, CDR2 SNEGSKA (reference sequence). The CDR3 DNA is TGCAGTGCTGACCCTCTCGGCGGACAGGGGGCAGATACGCAGTATTTT. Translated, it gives CSADPLGGQGADTQYF.

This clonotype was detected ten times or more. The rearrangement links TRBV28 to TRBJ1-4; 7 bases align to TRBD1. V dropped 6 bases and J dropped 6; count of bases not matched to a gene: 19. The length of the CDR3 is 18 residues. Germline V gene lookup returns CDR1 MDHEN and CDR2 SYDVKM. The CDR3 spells CASRPTGSQWVLDEKLFF. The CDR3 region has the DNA TGTGCCAGCAGACCGACAGGGAGCCAGTGGGTATTGGATGAAAAACTGTTTTTT.

CDR3 residues: CSVVRTGADTEAFF. CDR3 sequence (DNA): TGCAGCGTTGTCCGGACAGGGGCAGACACTGAAGCTTTCTTT. The genes are TRBV29-1 and TRBJ1-1, with TRBD1 matching over 9 bases. The germline V gene encodes CDR1 SQVTM and CDR2 ANQGSEA. V lost 4 bases and J lost 3; bases outside the gene matches: 6. This CDR3 spans 14 amino acids.

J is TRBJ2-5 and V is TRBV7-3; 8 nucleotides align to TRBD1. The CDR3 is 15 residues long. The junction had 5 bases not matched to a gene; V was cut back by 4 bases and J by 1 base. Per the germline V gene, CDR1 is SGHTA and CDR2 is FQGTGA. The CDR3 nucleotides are TGTGCCAGCAGCTATCTGGGGACAGGCCAAGAGACCCAGTACTTC. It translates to CASSYLGTGQETQYF.

CDR3 loop: CAWSVNQVPTYEQYF. The CDR3 nucleotides are TGTGCCTGGAGTGTAAATCAGGTTCCTACCTACGAGCAGTACTTC. The chain uses TRBV30 and TRBJ2-7; no reliable D call. CDR1 is GTSNPN and CDR2 is SVGIG in the germline V gene (reference sequence). Deletions cut 0 bases from V and 2 bases from J, with 14 bases between. The CDR3 has 15 amino acids.

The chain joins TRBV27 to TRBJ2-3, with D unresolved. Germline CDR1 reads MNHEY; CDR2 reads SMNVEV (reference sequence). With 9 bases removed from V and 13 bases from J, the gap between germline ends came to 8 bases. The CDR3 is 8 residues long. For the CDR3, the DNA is TGTGCCAGGACATCAAAGTATTTT. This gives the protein CARTSKYF.

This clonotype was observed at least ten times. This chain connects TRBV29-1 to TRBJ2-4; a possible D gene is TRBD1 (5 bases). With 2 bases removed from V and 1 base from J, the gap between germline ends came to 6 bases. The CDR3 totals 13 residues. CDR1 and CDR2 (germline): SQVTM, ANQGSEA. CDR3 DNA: TGCAGCGTTGAATCAGGGGCCAAAAACATTCAGTACTTC. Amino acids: CSVESGAKNIQYF.

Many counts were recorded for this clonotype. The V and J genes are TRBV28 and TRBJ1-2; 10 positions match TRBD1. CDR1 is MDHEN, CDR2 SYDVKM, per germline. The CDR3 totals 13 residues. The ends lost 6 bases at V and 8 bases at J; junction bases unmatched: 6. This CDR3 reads CASSPDRGGGYTF. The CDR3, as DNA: TGTGCCAGCAGCCCGGACAGGGGGGGGGGCTACACCTTC.